The present T cell receptor (beta chain) was sequenced within a study of CD8+ T cells in alopecia areata. Study-level information: Female C3H/HeJ mice aged about 7-11 weeks were given skin from C3H/HeJ graft donors, 6-12 months old, that had spontaneous alopecia.

Findings and limits, study-wide: Scalp samples also yield sequences of resident alphabeta T cells from normal skin.

Remarks on this clone: The target antigen is unknown. Each gene name is a mouse one. The read ends 4 residues early relative to the CDR3; the germline J gene fills the gap.

Extracted RNA was reverse transcribed, and the resulting cDNA served as sequencing template. Profiled with immunoSEQ multiplex PCR; TCRdb holds only in-frame clones, not every one. The sample yields roughly 260,000 clones, without any singletons. A sort of pooled cutaneous lymph node cells used CD4, CD8alpha, NKG2D, NKG2ACE and other stains. The CDR3 covers 16 residues. With 2 bases removed from V and 0 bases from J, the gap between germline ends came to 10 bases. Germline V CDR1 and CDR2: NSQYPW, LRSPGD (reference sequence). The TCR was taken from a C3H/HeJ mouse with alopecia areata. The MHC haplotype of the strain is H2-k. The J gene is TRBJ2-2, the V gene TRBV1, with D tentatively TRBD2 (6 bases). Sequencing was done on a sample of CD4+ T cells sorted from a lymph node. The CDR3 is CTCSASGTSNTGQLYF. Partial CDR3 DNA: TGCACCTGCAGTGCATCCGGGACTTCAAACACCGGG.